The clone carrying this T cell receptor (beta chain) has a count of ten or more. Its specificity is unknown. This CDR3 is built from 14 residues. V lost 2 bases, J lost 3 bases, and 10 bases lay in between. CDR1 and CDR2 (germline): SGHTA, FQGNSA. RNA transcripts provided the source from which TCR beta CDR3 regions were amplified. First-round RT-PCR targeting the TCR CDR3 was performed with the HTBI primer set. One entry per CDR3 protein results from TCRdb running MiXCR on the multiplex PCR reads. The repertoire holds approximately 600,000 distinct CDR3 sequences, with about a sixth as singletons. The authors obtained PBMCs from about 9.5 ml of fresh peripheral blood. This sample stems from a study of T cells in Graves' hyperthyroidism and ophthalmopathy. The wider study: Blood was drawn when the patient was first diagnosed and still untreated. Study results and caveats: Researchers found most expanded thyroid clonotypes above 0.001 in blood as well. A 13 V-J signature model discriminated ophthalmopathy versus stable hyperthyroidism.

The receptor was derived from a young woman with Graves' hyperthyroidism. The sample taken for sequencing was blood. This chain connects TRBV7-2 to TRBJ2-5, with no clear D. CDR3 sequence: CASSLRSGEETQYF. CDR3 DNA sequence: TGTGCCAGCAGCTTACGATCGGGCGAAGAGACCCAGTACTTC.